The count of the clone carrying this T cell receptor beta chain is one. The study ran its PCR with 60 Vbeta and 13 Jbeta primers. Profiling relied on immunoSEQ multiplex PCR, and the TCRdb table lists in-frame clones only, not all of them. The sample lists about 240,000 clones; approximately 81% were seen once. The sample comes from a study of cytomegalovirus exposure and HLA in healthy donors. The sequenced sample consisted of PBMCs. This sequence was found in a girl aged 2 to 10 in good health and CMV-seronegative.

CDR3 bases: TGCGCCAGCAGCCAAGATCTCAGGGTTGACTACACCTTC. This codes for CASSQDLRVDYTF. The chain combines TRBV4-1 with TRBJ1-2; D perhaps matches TRBD1 (5 bases). Germline CDR1 is MGHRA and CDR2 is YSYEKL. The CDR3 has 13 amino acids. Trimming pared 0 bases from V and 10 bases from J, leaving 12 bases between.